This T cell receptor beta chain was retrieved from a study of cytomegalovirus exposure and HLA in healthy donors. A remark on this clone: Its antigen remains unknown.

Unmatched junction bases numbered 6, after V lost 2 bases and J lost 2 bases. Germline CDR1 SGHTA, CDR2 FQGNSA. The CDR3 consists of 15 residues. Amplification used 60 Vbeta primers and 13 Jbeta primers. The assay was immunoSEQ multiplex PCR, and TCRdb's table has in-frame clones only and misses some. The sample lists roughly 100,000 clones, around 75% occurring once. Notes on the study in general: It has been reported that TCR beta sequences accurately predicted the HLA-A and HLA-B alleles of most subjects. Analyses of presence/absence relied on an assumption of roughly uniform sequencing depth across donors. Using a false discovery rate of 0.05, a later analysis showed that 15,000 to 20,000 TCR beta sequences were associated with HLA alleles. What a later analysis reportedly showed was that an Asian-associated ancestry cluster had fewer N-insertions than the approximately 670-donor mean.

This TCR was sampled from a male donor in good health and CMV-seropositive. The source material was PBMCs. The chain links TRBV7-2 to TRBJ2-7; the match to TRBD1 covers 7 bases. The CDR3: CASSLTGVMAYEQYF. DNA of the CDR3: TGTGCCAGCAGCTTAACAGGGGTTATGGCCTACGAGCAGTACTTC.